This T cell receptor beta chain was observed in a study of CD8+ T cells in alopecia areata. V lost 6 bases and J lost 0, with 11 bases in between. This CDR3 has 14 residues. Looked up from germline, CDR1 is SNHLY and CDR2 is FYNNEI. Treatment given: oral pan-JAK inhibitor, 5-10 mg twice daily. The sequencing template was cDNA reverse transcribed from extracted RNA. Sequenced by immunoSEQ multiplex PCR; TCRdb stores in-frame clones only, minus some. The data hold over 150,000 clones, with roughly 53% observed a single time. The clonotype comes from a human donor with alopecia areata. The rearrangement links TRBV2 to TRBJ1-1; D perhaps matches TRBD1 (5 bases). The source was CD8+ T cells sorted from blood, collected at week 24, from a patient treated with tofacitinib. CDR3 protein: CASSDQGLNTEAFF. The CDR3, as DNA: TGTGCCAGCAGCGACCAGGGCCTGAACACTGAAGCTTTCTTT. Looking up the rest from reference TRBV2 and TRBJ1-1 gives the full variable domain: EPEVTQTPSHQVTQMGQEVILRCVPISNHLYFYWYRQILGQKVEFLVSFYNNEISEKSEIFDDQFSVERPDGSNFTLKIRSTKLEDSAMYFCASSDQGLNTEAFFGQGTRLTVV.